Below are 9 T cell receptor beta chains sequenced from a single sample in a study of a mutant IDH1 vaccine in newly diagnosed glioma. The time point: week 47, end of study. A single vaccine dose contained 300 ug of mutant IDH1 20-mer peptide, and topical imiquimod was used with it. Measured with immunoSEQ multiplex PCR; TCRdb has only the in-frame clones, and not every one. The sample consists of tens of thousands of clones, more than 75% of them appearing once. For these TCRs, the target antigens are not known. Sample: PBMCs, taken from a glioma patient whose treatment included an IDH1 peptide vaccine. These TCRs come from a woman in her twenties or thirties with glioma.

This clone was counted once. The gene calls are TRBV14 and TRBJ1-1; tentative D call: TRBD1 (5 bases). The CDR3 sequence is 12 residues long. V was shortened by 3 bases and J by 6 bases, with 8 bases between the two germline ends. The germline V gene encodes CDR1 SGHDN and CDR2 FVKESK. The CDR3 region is CASSQAGPEAFF. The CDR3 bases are TGTGCCAGCAGCCAGGCAGGGCCTGAAGCTTTCTTT.

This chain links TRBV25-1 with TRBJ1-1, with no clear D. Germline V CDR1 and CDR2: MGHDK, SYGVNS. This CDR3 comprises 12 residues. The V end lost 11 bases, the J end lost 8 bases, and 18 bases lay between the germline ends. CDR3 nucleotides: TGTGCCCCCCAGGAGGGTGAAACCGAAGCTTTCTTT. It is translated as CAPQEGETEAFF.

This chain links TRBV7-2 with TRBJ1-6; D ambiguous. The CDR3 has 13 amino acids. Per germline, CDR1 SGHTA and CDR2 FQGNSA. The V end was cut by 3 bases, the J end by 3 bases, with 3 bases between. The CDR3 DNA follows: TGTGCCAGCAGCTTCTTCTATAATTCACCCCTCCACTTT. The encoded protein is CASSFFYNSPLHF.

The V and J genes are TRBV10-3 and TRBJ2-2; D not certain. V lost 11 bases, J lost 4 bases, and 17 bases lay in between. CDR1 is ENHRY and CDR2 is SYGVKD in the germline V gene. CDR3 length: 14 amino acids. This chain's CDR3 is CAVHPGSGTGELFF. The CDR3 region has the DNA TGTGCCGTCCACCCAGGTTCAGGCACCGGGGAGCTGTTTTTT.

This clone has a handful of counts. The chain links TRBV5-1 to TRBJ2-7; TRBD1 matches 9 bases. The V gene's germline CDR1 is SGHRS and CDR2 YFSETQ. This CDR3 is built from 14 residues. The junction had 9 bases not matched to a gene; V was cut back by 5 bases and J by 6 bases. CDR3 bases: TGCGCCAGCAGGCGAACCGGGACAGGGAGCGAGCAGTACTTC. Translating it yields CASRRTGTGSEQYF.

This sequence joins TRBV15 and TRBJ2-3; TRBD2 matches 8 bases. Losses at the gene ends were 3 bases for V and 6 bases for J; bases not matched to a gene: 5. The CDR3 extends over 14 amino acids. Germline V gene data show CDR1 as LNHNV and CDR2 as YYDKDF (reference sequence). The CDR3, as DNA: TGTGCCACCAGCAGCGGGGGGGCCGGGGATACGCAGTATTTT. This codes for CATSSGGAGDTQYF.

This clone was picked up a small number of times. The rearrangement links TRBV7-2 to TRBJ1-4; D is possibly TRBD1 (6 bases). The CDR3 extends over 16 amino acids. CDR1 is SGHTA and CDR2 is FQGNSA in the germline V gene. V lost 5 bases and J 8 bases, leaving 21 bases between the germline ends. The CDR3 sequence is CASSPTGGSPTEKLFF. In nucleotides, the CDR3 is TGTGCCAGCAGCCCTACGGGGGGCAGCCCGACGGAAAAACTGTTTTTT.

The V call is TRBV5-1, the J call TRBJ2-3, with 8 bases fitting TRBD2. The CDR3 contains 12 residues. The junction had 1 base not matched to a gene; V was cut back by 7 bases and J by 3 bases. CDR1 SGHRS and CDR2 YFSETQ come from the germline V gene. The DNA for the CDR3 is TGCGCCAGCCGGGGGGGGACAGATACGCAGTATTTT. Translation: CASRGGTDTQYF.

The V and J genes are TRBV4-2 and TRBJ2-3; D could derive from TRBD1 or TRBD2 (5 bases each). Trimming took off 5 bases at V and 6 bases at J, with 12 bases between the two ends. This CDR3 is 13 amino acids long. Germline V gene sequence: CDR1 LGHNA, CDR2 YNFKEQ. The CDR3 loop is CASSSGPWDTQYF. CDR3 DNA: TGTGCCAGCAGCTCGGGACCCTGGGATACGCAGTATTTT.